The clone carrying this T cell receptor (beta chain) was detected a few times. Its matching antigen is unknown. The data were obtained in a study of beta chain features in type 1 diabetes. Overall study findings and caveats: Healthy donors had naive, central memory and Treg TCRB repertoires that appeared less similar than those seen among patients. TCRB CDR3s from Type 1 diabetes patients were moderately but significantly shorter in all four CD4+ subsets. Whether HLA type influences TCRB rearrangement remained unresolved here.

CDR3 length: 14 amino acids. From germline, CDR1 is SGDLS and CDR2 YYNGEE. J lost 4 bases, V lost 3 bases, and 0 bases had no gene match. TCRB transcripts that were expressed got sequenced, as all of the isolated RNA had been reverse transcribed. TCRdb's table, derived via immunoSEQ multiplex PCR, lists solely in-frame clones and lacks some. Here the sample spans a few hundred thousand clones, 8.5% to 10% being singletons. Purity exceeding 95% was reached by all sorted populations. The source of this sequence is a man younger than 40 with type 1 diabetes. Input material: central memory CD4+ T cells from blood. The rearrangement links TRBV9 to TRBJ2-7; 14 positions match TRBD2. Written as DNA, the CDR3 is TGTGCCAGCAGCGGACTAGCGGGAGGGTACGAGCAGTACTTC. Its translation: CASSGLAGGYEQYF.